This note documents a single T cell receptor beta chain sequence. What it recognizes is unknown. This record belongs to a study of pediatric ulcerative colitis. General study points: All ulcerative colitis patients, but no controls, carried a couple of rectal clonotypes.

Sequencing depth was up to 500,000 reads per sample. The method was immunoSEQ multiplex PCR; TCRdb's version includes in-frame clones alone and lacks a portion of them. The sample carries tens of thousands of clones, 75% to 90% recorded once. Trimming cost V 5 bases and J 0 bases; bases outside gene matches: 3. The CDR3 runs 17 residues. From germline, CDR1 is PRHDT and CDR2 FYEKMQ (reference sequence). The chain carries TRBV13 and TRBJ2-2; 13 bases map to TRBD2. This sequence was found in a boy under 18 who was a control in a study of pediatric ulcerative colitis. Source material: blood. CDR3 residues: CASSHGLAGANTGELFF. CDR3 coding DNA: TGTGCCAGCAGCCACGGACTAGCGGGAGCGAACACCGGGGAGCTGTTTTTT.